The 4 T cell receptor beta chains below come from one sample, sequenced in a study of blood T cell repertoires in COVID-19. Using immunoSEQ multiplex PCR, the repertoire was profiled, and TCRdb retains in-frame clones only, with some absent. The table has some 170,000 clones, roughly 79% seen once. Material for sequencing was peripheral blood. The receptors stem from a woman aged 65 to 85 with acute or convalescent COVID-19.

The J gene is TRBJ2-1, the V gene TRBV12-5; no clear D gene. Germline V gives CDR1 LGHNT, CDR2 FRNRAP. This CDR3 spans 10 amino acids. V was pared by 6 bases and J by 7 bases, with 4 bases between. Written as DNA, the CDR3 is TGTGCTAGTGGCAATAATGAGCAGTTCTTC. Protein: CASGNNEQFF.

The V gene is TRBV9, the J gene TRBJ2-7; 9 bases align to TRBD2. This CDR3 spans 15 amino acids. The trim removed 2 bases at V and 6 bases at J, leaving 9 bases unmatched. From germline, CDR1 is SGDLS and CDR2 YYNGEE. CDR3 region: CASSVRIAGVGEQYF. In DNA, the CDR3 is TGTGCCAGCAGCGTGAGAATAGCGGGAGTGGGCGAGCAGTACTTC.

The rearrangement joins TRBV3-1 (or the pseudogene TRBV3-2) to TRBJ2-3, with 13 nucleotides matching TRBD2. The CDR3 has 20 amino acids. Germline CDR1 reads LGHDT; CDR2 reads YNNKEL (reference sequence). Losses at the gene ends were 4 bases for V and 0 bases for J; bases not matched to a gene: 13. CDR3 coding DNA: TGTGCCAGCAGCCGAGGAAACTTCGCGGGACTAGCGGGAAGCACAGATACGCAGTATTTT. Residues: CASSRGNFAGLAGSTDTQYF.

The chain carries TRBV15 and TRBJ2-5; 7 nucleotides match TRBD2. The J segment lost 9 bases and the V segment lost 3 bases, leaving 10 bases of the junction unmatched. The germline V gene has CDR1 LNHNV and CDR2 YYDKDF (reference sequence). The CDR3 is made up of 14 amino acids. The CDR3 DNA is TGTGCCACCAGCAGGGAAACTAGCGCGGTTGCCCAGTACTTC. This encodes CATSRETSAVAQYF.